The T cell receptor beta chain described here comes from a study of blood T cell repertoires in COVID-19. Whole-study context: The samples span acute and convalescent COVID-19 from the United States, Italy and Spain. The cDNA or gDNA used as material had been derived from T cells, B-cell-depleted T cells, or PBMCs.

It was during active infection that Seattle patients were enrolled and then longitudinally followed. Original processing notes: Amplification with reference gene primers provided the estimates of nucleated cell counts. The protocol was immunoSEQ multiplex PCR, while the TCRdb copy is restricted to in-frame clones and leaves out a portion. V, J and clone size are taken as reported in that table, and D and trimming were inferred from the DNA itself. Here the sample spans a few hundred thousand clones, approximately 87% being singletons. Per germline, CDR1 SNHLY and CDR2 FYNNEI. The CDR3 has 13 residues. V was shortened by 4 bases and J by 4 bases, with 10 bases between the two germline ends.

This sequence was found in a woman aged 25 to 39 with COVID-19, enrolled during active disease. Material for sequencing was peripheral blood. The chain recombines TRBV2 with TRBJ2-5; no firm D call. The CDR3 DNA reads TGTGCCAGCAGTGGAGGCGATGGAGAGACCCAGTACTTC. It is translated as CASSGGDGETQYF. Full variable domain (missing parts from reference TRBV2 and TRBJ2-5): EPEVTQTPSHQVTQMGQEVILRCVPISNHLYFYWYRQILGQKVEFLVSFYNNEISEKSEIFDDQFSVERPDGSNFTLKIRSTKLEDSAMYFCASSGGDGETQYFGPGTRLLVL.